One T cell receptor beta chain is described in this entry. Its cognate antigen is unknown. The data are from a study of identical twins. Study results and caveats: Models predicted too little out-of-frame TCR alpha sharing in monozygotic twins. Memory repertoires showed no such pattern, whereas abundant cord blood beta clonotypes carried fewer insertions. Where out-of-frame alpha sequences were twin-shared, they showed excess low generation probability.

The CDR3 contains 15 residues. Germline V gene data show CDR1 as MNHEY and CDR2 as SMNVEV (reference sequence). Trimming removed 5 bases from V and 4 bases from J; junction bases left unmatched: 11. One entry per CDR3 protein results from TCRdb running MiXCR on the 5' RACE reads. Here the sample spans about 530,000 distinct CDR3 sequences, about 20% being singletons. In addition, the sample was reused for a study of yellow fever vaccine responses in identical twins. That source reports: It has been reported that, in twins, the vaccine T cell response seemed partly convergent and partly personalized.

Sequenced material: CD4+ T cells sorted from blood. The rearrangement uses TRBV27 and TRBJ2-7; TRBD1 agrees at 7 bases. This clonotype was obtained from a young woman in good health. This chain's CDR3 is CASSLRQGTDYEQYF. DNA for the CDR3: TGTGCCAGCAGTCTCAGACAGGGAACCGATTACGAGCAGTACTTC.